These 30 T cell receptor beta chains originate from one sample sequenced in a study of T cells in Graves' hyperthyroidism and ophthalmopathy. Using RNA transcripts as the source, TCR beta CDR3 regions were amplified. The study used the HTBI primer set for a first-round RT-PCR of the TCR CDR3. MiXCR, applied by TCRdb to the multiplex PCR reads, yields one record per CDR3 protein. The data hold fewer than 850,000 distinct CDR3 sequences, with around a sixth observed a single time. The material sequenced was blood. These TCRs come from a man over 45 with Graves' hyperthyroidism.

The rearrangement links TRBV30 to TRBJ1-4; D may be TRBD1 (6 bases). Trimming left V 2 bases short and J 7 bases short, with 11 bases between. The V gene's germline CDR1 is GTSNPN and CDR2 SVGIG (reference sequence). The CDR3 extends over 13 amino acids. In nucleotides, the CDR3 is TGTGCCTGGAGTAGGGGGGGCCTTGAAAAACTGTTTTTT. This codes for CAWSRGGLEKLFF.

This clonotype was recorded at least ten times. This CDR3 reads CASSLAENGYTF. In nucleotides, the CDR3 is TGTGCCAGCAGCTTAGCGGAGAATGGCTACACCTTC. This sequence joins TRBV7-9 and TRBJ1-2; no firm D call. V was clipped by 0 bases and J by 6 bases, with 5 bases between them. The CDR3 consists of 12 residues. Germline V gene data show CDR1 as SEHNR and CDR2 as FQNEAQ (reference sequence).

This chain links TRBV7-9 with TRBJ2-7, with TRBD2 as a possible D gene (5 bases). The CDR3 is made up of 16 amino acids. Trimming left V 1 base short and J 2 bases short, with 15 bases between. Germline-derived CDR1 and CDR2 are SEHNR and FQNEAQ (reference sequence). The DNA of the CDR3 is TGTGCCAGCAGCTTAGGCGGCGGGTCAAGAACCTACGAGCAGTACTTC. Protein: CASSLGGGSRTYEQYF.

CDR3 amino acids: CASSQDRGGSYEQYF. CDR3 nucleotide sequence: TGCGCCAGCAGCCAAGATCGGGGGGGCTCCTACGAGCAGTACTTC. The rearrangement links TRBV4-1 to TRBJ2-7, with 8 bases identical to TRBD2. Germline V lookup: CDR1 MGHRA, CDR2 YSYEKL. V lost 0 bases, J lost 0 bases, and 1 base stayed unmatched. The length of the CDR3 is 15 residues.

This clonotype was observed at least ten times. The chain has TRBV30 and TRBJ2-7; D gene unclear. The ends were cut back, 3 bases at V and 4 bases at J, with 10 bases in the middle. Germline V gene sequence: CDR1 GTSNPN, CDR2 SVGIG (reference sequence). The CDR3 consists of 12 residues. The CDR3 DNA reads as TGTGCCTGGAGGACAAGTGGATACGAGCAGTACTTC. Translating gives CAWRTSGYEQYF.

The rearrangement links TRBV14 to TRBJ2-3; 10 bases map to TRBD2. After removal of 1 base from V and 4 bases from J, the junction contained 11 bases not matched to a gene. CDR1 is SGHDN, CDR2 FVKESK, per germline. This CDR3 region has 18 residues. In DNA form, the CDR3 reads TGTGCCAGCAGCCAAGTTTCGCCTAGCGGGAGAGTTGCAGATACGCAGTATTTT. It codes for CASSQVSPSGRVADTQYF.

The table lists this clonotype with a few counts. This chain uses TRBV7-9 with TRBJ2-3; TRBD2 matches 10 bases. Germline CDR1 is SEHNR and CDR2 is FQNEAQ (reference sequence). CDR3 length: 17 residues. V shed 1 base, J shed 3 bases, and the junction held 7 bases outside the gene matches. The CDR3 reads CASSLVGLSGRTDTQYF. The CDR3 nucleotides read TGTGCCAGCAGCTTAGTTGGCCTTAGCGGGAGGACAGATACGCAGTATTTT.

This clonotype was seen many times. The chain is built from TRBV7-9 and TRBJ2-7; 13 bases line up with TRBD2. The germline gives CDR1 SEHNR, CDR2 FQNEAQ (reference sequence). V shed 5 bases and J 1 base; nucleotides not matched to a gene: 8. This CDR3 is built from 17 residues. The CDR3 nucleotides read TGTGCCAGCAGCCAAAACTCGGGACTAGCGGGATCCTACGAGCAGTACTTC. Protein: CASSQNSGLAGSYEQYF.

This clonotype was counted a few times. V usage is TRBV9 and J usage is TRBJ2-5; D is perhaps TRBD1 (7 bases). CDR1 and CDR2 (germline): SGDLS, YYNGEE. The CDR3 covers 15 residues. With 0 bases removed from V and 5 bases from J, the gap between germline ends came to 14 bases. CDR3 sequence: CASSVATTGRETQYF. In DNA form, the CDR3 reads TGTGCCAGCAGCGTAGCTACGACAGGGAGGGAGACCCAGTACTTC.

This clonotype has ten or more counts. CDR3 amino acids: CASSRPRGRGYNEQFF. The CDR3 region has the DNA TGTGCCAGCAGCAGACCTAGAGGGAGGGGGTACAATGAGCAGTTCTTC. This sequence joins TRBV7-9 and TRBJ2-1, with D possibly being TRBD2 (7 bases). The CDR3 extends over 16 amino acids. V dropped 5 bases and J dropped 4 bases, with 18 bases sitting between them. Germline CDR1 SEHNR, CDR2 FQNEAQ (reference sequence).

This clonotype was observed at least ten times. CDR3 residues: CASSRTGKRQETQYF. CDR3 DNA: TGTGCCAGCAGTCGTACAGGGAAGCGACAAGAGACCCAGTACTTC. This chain links TRBV28 with TRBJ2-5, with a tentative D call TRBD1 (6 bases). This CDR3 is built from 15 residues. V was cut by 5 bases and J by 2 bases, with 15 bases left in between. Germline CDR1 is MDHEN and CDR2 is SYDVKM.

The rearrangement links TRBV28 to TRBJ1-2; 9 bases match TRBD1. This CDR3 contains 13 residues. The V segment lost 2 bases and the J segment 7 bases; nucleotides outside the gene matches: 2. Germline assignment: CDR1 MDHEN and CDR2 SYDVKM. The CDR3 DNA reads TGTGCCAGCAGTTTAAGGACAGGGGTTGGCTACACCTTC. Its translation: CASSLRTGVGYTF.

The rearrangement uses TRBV19 and TRBJ2-5, with TRBD2 identical over 10 bases. The CDR3 covers 14 residues. The germline gives CDR1 LNHDA, CDR2 SQIVND (reference sequence). J gave up 5 bases and V 6 bases, and 6 bases lay outside the gene matches. The CDR3 coding sequence is TGTGCCAGTAGGGTTAGCGGGAGGCGGGAGACCCAGTACTTC. Translated, it gives CASRVSGRRETQYF.

V and J are TRBV20-1 and TRBJ2-7; 8 nucleotides align to TRBD1. This CDR3 is built from 12 residues. CDR1 and CDR2 from the germline V gene are DFQATT and SNEGSKA (reference sequence). Written as DNA, the CDR3 is TGCAGAACAGGGGGGCTTGGGTTTGAGCAGTACTTC. Translated: CRTGGLGFEQYF.

A remark on this clonotype: This CDR3 fails to terminate in the conserved phenylalanine or tryptophan, so it likely reflects a read error. V usage is TRBV6-2 or TRBV6-3 and J usage is TRBJ2-7; D is possibly TRBD1 (6 bases). The germline CDR1 and CDR2 sequences are MNHEY and SVGEGT. Trimming stripped 6 bases from V and 0 bases from J, with 15 bases between. This CDR3 is 15 amino acids long. DNA of the CDR3: TGTGCCAGCAGCCTCTCGACAGGAAACTCCTACGAGCAGTACCTC. Amino acids: CASSLSTGNSYEQYL.

The chain uses TRBV27 and TRBJ2-3; 13 positions match TRBD2. This CDR3 has 16 amino acids. V shed 5 bases, J shed 3 bases, and the junction held 5 bases outside the gene matches. The germline gives CDR1 MNHEY, CDR2 SMNVEV (reference sequence). This CDR3 reads CASSPKGLAGTDTQYF. The CDR3 DNA reads as TGTGCCAGCAGTCCCAAGGGACTAGCGGGAACAGATACGCAGTATTTT.

Many counts were recorded for this clonotype. The chain couples TRBV2 to TRBJ1-4, with 9 bases that match TRBD1. Trimming removed 7 bases from V and 8 bases from J; junction bases left unmatched: 8. The CDR3 totals 14 residues. Germline assignment: CDR1 SNHLY and CDR2 FYNNEI. CDR3 amino acids: CASTTQGAREKLFF. CDR3 DNA sequence: TGTGCCAGCACCACACAGGGGGCGAGGGAAAAACTGTTTTTT.

This rearrangement joins TRBV20-1 to TRBJ2-1, with D perhaps matching TRBD1 (5 bases). Per germline, CDR1 DFQATT and CDR2 SNEGSKA (reference sequence). Trimming stripped 8 bases from V and 2 bases from J, with 16 bases between. The CDR3 runs 14 residues. The CDR3 region is CSLSTPGPYNEQFF. CDR3 sequence (DNA): TGCAGTCTCTCGACACCAGGGCCCTACAATGAGCAGTTCTTC.

This clonotype was counted only a few times. The chain recombines TRBV19 with TRBJ1-1; TRBD1 aligns across 9 bases. Unmatched junction bases numbered 9, after V lost 7 bases and J lost 0 bases. CDR1 and CDR2 (germline): LNHDA, SQIVND (reference sequence). The CDR3 spans 16 residues. CDR3 in amino acids: CASISTGGTVNTEAFF. CDR3 sequence (DNA): TGTGCCAGTATATCCACAGGGGGCACGGTGAACACTGAAGCTTTCTTT.

This clonotype was found many times. This chain links TRBV6-1 with TRBJ1-1; perhaps TRBD1 as D (5 bases). Trimming took 5 bases from V and 3 from J, leaving 13 bases between them. The CDR3 totals 14 residues. Germline V gives CDR1 MNHNS, CDR2 SASEGT. CDR3 sequence (DNA): TGTGCCAGCAGTTACACCGCAGGGTACACTGAAGCTTTCTTT. This sequence encodes CASSYTAGYTEAFF.

This chain links TRBV5-1 with TRBJ2-1; D uncertain. Trimming removed 0 bases at V and 9 bases at J, with 10 bases between. Germline V lookup: CDR1 SGHRS, CDR2 YFSETQ. The length of the CDR3 is 13 residues. The CDR3 coding sequence is TGCGCCAGCAGCTTGGGATATGGCACTGAGCAGTTCTTC. Translated: CASSLGYGTEQFF.

This chain connects TRBV3-1 to TRBJ2-3; D call uncertain. The CDR3 spans 13 residues. The germline V and J ends were trimmed by 8 bases and 2 bases, with 11 bases remaining between them. Per germline, CDR1 LGHDT and CDR2 YNNKEL (reference sequence). CDR3 amino acids: CASEPSATDTQYF. The DNA of the CDR3 is TGTGCCAGCGAGCCCAGCGCCACAGATACGCAGTATTTT.

In this sample, this clonotype turned up many times. The chain uses TRBV30 and TRBJ2-7; D is unresolved. The germline CDR1 and CDR2 sequences are GTSNPN and SVGIG (reference sequence). V was shortened by 1 base and J by 3 bases, with 13 bases between the two germline ends. The CDR3 runs to 14 residues. The CDR3 coding sequence is TGTGCCTGGAGTGCGGCGTTTCTCGGCTACGAGCAGTACTTC. Amino acid sequence: CAWSAAFLGYEQYF.

In this sample, this clonotype turned up a few times. The CDR3 DNA sequence: TGTGCCAGCAGCCCGGGACTAGCGGGAGGGCCCTCCTACAATGAGCAGTTCTTC. Translating it yields CASSPGLAGGPSYNEQFF. V and J are TRBV7-3 and TRBJ2-1, with 16 nucleotides matching TRBD2. In germline, CDR1 is SGHTA, CDR2 FQGTGA. V lost 5 bases to trimming and J lost 0 bases; unmatched junction nucleotides: 4. The CDR3 runs to 18 residues.

This clonotype occurred a few times. V is TRBV28 and J is TRBJ2-1; D is undetermined. The CDR3 runs to 11 residues. Trimming removed 7 bases at V and 3 bases at J, with 4 bases between. The germline V gene has CDR1 MDHEN and CDR2 SYDVKM. This chain's CDR3 is CASTIYNEQFF. The CDR3 DNA reads as TGTGCCAGCACAATCTACAATGAGCAGTTCTTC.

The chain couples TRBV6-1 to TRBJ1-6; TRBD1 matches at 7 bases. The CDR3 is 15 residues long. V dropped 2 bases and J dropped 7; count of bases not matched to a gene: 5. Germline-derived CDR1 and CDR2 are MNHNS and SASEGT. CDR3 in amino acids: CASSELDRTNSPLHF. The CDR3 DNA reads as TGTGCCAGCAGTGAACTGGACAGGACGAATTCACCCCTCCACTTT.

J is TRBJ2-7 and V is TRBV28; D uncertain. The V end lost 7 bases, the J end lost 3 bases, and 16 bases lay between the germline ends. The CDR3 is 14 amino acids. Per germline, CDR1 MDHEN and CDR2 SYDVKM. CDR3 sequence reads: CASTSPGQYYEQYF. The CDR3 nucleotides read TGTGCCAGCACCTCCCCCGGCCAGTACTACGAGCAGTACTTC.

This clonotype was detected ten times or more. This rearrangement joins TRBV7-9 to TRBJ2-1, with D possibly matching TRBD2 (5 bases). Germline V gene data show CDR1 as SEHNR and CDR2 as FQNEAQ (reference sequence). This CDR3 is built from 15 residues. Trimming removed 5 bases at V and 0 bases at J, with 11 bases between. CDR3 in amino acids: CASSAAGSSYNEQFF. The CDR3 DNA sequence: TGTGCCAGCAGCGCCGCGGGTAGCTCCTACAATGAGCAGTTCTTC.

This clonotype came up a few times. V gene TRBV29-1 combines with J gene TRBJ2-7; D possibly corresponds to TRBD1 (5 bases). The V end lost 6 bases, the J end lost 4 bases, and 22 bases lay between the germline ends. The CDR3 is made up of 15 amino acids. Germline assignment: CDR1 SQVTM and CDR2 ANQGSEA. The CDR3 sequence: CSVKQQAKSLYEQYF. The CDR3 region has the DNA TGCAGCGTGAAACAACAGGCGAAGAGTCTATACGAGCAGTACTTC.

This clonotype appeared a few times. The gene calls are TRBV18 and TRBJ2-5; D remains unclear. Trimming took off 5 bases at V and 2 bases at J, with 3 bases between the two ends. In germline, CDR1 is KGHSH, CDR2 LQKENI. CDR3 length: 11 residues. CDR3 DNA: TGTGCCAGCTCAAAGCAAGAGACCCAGTACTTC. Amino acid sequence: CASSKQETQYF.